The present T cell receptor (beta chain) was sequenced within a study of T cells in Graves' hyperthyroidism and ophthalmopathy. This clonotype was observed many times. What it binds is not known. Authors of the study amplified TCR beta CDR3 regions from RNA transcripts. RT-PCR in the first round (using the HTBI primer set) targeted the TCR CDR3. TCRdb itself ran the multiplex PCR reads through MiXCR, one entry per CDR3 protein. This sample yields about 640,000 distinct CDR3 sequences, of which more than 20% are seen a single time; 30% to 40% belongs to the top ten. Diagnosing involved the use of clinical symptoms, serum thyroxine and TRAb, thyroid ultrasound and orbital computed tomography. Approximately 9.3 ml of fresh peripheral blood supplied the PBMCs. Findings and limits, study-wide: A model of 13 V-J pairs discriminated ophthalmopathy from stable hyperthyroidism.

Sequencing was performed on blood. The source of this sequence is a man in his thirties or forties with Graves' ophthalmopathy.

The CDR3 spells CASSDGTGGSPLHF. The CDR3 coding sequence is TGCGCCAGCAGCGATGGGACAGGGGGTTCACCCCTCCACTTT. The chain has TRBV10-1 and TRBJ1-6; TRBD1 agrees at 11 bases. Germline CDR1 is WNHNN and CDR2 is SYGVQD (reference sequence). V lost 6 bases and J lost 9; bases outside the gene matches: 4. The CDR3 has 14 residues.